These T cell receptor beta chains were read from a single sample in a study of T cell changes during pregnancy in multiple sclerosis. Only in-frame clones appear in the TCRdb table, and some are missing; sequencing was by immunoSEQ multiplex PCR. The table includes about 79,000 clones, 80% to 95% detected once. The source material was peripheral blood, sampled in the second trimester of pregnancy. These receptors all stem from a female donor in good health, enrolled as a control in a pregnancy study. Each CDR3 is given with its conserved first and last residue. D genes are given only for firm matches. Expanded clones are given a class, and other clones once, few, many or no size at all.

NA	TRBV7-2	TRBJ2-7	TRBD2	TGTGCCAGCAGGCCCGGGGGGGCGGGGGAGCAGTACTTC	CASRPGGAGEQYF
NA	TRBV20-1	TRBJ2-5	NA	TGCAGTGCTAGTGAGGAGACCCAGTACTTC	CSASEETQYF
NA	TRBV15	TRBJ2-1	NA	TGTGCCACCAGCAGAGATTTAAAGGGGAGGCATGAGCAGTTCTTC	CATSRDLKGRHEQFF
once	TRBV7-6	TRBJ2-2	TRBD1	TGTGCCAGCAGCCCTCTTCCCGGACAGGGAGAAACTCCGAACACCGGGGAGCTGTTTTTT	CASSPLPGQGETPNTGELFF
NA	TRBV6-1	TRBJ1-3	TRBD1	TGTGCCAGCCACAGGGGCTCTGGAAACACCATATATTTT	CASHRGSGNTIYF
NA	TRBV7-8	TRBJ1-6	NA	TGTGCCAGCAGCTTACAGGACTCCTATTCGGGCCTCCACTTT	CASSLQDSYSGLHF
NA	TRBV7-8	TRBJ2-2	NA	TGTGCCAGCAGCTTGGGTCAGGGCACCGGGGAGCTGTTTTTT	CASSLGQGTGELFF
NA	TRBV10-3	TRBJ1-6	TRBD1	TGTGCCATCAGTGACGATCTTAGCCGGGACAGGGCATCCTATAATTCACCCCTCCACTTT	CAISDDLSRDRASYNSPLHF
once	TRBV18	TRBJ1-2	TRBD1	TGTGCCAGCTCACCATCCAGTACCGGGACAGGGAATGGCTACACCTTC	CASSPSSTGTGNGYTF
NA	TRBV5-3	TRBJ1-4	NA	TGTGCCAGAAGGGGGGCGGCCTGCACTAATGAAAAACTGTTTTTT	CARRGAACTNEKLFF
NA	TRBV30	TRBJ2-7	TRBD1	TGTGCCTGGAGTGTCCGGGACAGAAACTCCTACGAGCAGTACTTC	CAWSVRDRNSYEQYF
NA	TRBV6-5	TRBJ1-1	NA	TGTGCCAGCAGTTACTTGGAGGGGAACACTGAAGCTTTCTTT	CASSYLEGNTEAFF
NA	TRBV7-8	TRBJ1-2	NA	TGTGCCAGCAGCTCCGACATCTTCCTGGACTATGGCTACACCTTC	CASSSDIFLDYGYTF
NA	TRBV30	TRBJ1-5	TRBD1	TGTGCCTGCAACACAGGGGGAAATCAGCCCCAGCATTTT	CACNTGGNQPQHF